This is a list of T cell receptor beta chains from one sample in a study of shared clonotypes between healthy human individuals. The repertoire was sequenced with immunoSEQ multiplex PCR; TCRdb's copy has only in-frame clones and lacks some. The repertoire holds under 2,500,000 clones, with approximately 96% as singletons. The sequenced sample was naive CD4+ T cells sorted from blood. All receptors come from a man in his late teens or twenties in good health. The CDR3 runs from the conserved cysteine through the conserved F or W. D genes are given only for firm matches. Clone size is given for some rows only: seen once, a few or many times, or a class if the clone is expanded.

size | J | D | V | CDR3 | DNA
. | TRBJ1-2 | . | TRBV28 | CASSSPSVVYGYTF | TGTGCCAGCAGTTCACCCTCAGTCGTCTATGGCTACACCTTC
. | TRBJ1-4 | TRBD1 | TRBV28 | CASSQPRGQGGEKLFF | TGTGCCAGCAGCCAACCCAGGGGACAGGGTGGCGAAAAACTGTTTTTT
once | TRBJ1-6 | . | TRBV10-1 | CASSGTANSPLHF | TGCGCCAGCAGTGGAACGGCCAATTCACCCCTCCACTTT
. | TRBJ2-7 | TRBD1 | TRBV5-1 | CASSRTTGSYEQYF | TGCGCCAGCAGCAGGACGACAGGGTCCTACGAGCAGTACTTC
. | TRBJ1-3 | . | TRBV11-2 | CASSRAGRSSGNTIYF | TGTGCCAGCAGCCGGGCCGGACGGAGCTCTGGAAACACCATATATTTT
. | TRBJ2-5 | . | TRBV2 | CASMRFGTQYF | TGTGCCAGCATGCGGTTTGGGACCCAGTACTTC
. | TRBJ2-7 | . | TRBV10-3 | CAILFQATYEQYF | TGTGCCATCTTGTTTCAGGCCACCTACGAGCAGTACTTC
once | TRBJ2-7 | TRBD1 | TRBV6-6 | CASSYSQGANEQYF | TGTGCCAGCAGTTACTCACAGGGGGCCAACGAGCAGTACTTC
. | TRBJ2-3 | . | TRBV7-9 | CASSSSPSTGSQYF | TGTGCCAGCTCCTCATCCCCCTCGACAGGTTCGCAGTATTTT
few | TRBJ2-7 | TRBD1 | TRBV27 | CASSPDRALYEQYF | TGTGCCAGCAGCCCGGACAGGGCCCTCTACGAGCAGTACTTC
. | TRBJ2-3 | . | TRBV18 | CASSPEHLSTDTQYF | TGTGCCAGCTCACCGGAGCACCTTAGCACAGATACGCAGTATTTT
. | TRBJ2-1 | . | TRBV5-4 | CASSLGGTPYNEQFF | TGTGCCAGCAGCTTGGGGGGGACTCCCTACAATGAGCAGTTCTTC
few | TRBJ1-6 | . | TRBV18 | CASSPARQTTPLHF | TGTGCCAGCTCACCGGCGAGACAGACAACACCCCTCCACTTT
. | TRBJ1-4 | . | TRBV6-1 | CASSERRGRPNEKLFF | TGTGCCAGCAGTGAGCGTAGAGGGCGGCCGAATGAAAAACTGTTTTTT
. | TRBJ1-2 | . | TRBV18 | CASSPGQHTNYGYTF | TGTGCCAGCTCACCAGGACAGCACACTAACTATGGCTACACCTTC
. | TRBJ2-5 | TRBD2 | TRBV10-2 | CASALAGGPETQYF | TGCGCCAGCGCCCTAGCGGGAGGGCCGGAGACCCAGTACTTC
. | TRBJ2-2 | TRBD1 | TRBV19 | CASSGTGLTNTGELFF | TGTGCCAGTAGTGGGACAGGTTTGACGAACACCGGGGAGCTGTTTTTT
. | TRBJ2-5 | . | TRBV10-3 | CAISASPYQETQYF | TGTGCCATCAGCGCGAGCCCGTACCAAGAGACCCAGTACTTC
. | TRBJ2-5 | . | TRBV10-2 | CASTPGGRGTQYF | TGCGCCAGCACCCCTGGGGGTAGGGGGACCCAGTACTTC
. | TRBJ2-3 | TRBD1 | TRBV10-1 | CASSEGAGQGTDTQYF | TGCGCCAGCAGTGAAGGAGCGGGACAGGGGACAGATACGCAGTATTTT
. | TRBJ1-4 | . | TRBV5-1 | CASSSGGVGEKLFF | TGCGCCAGCAGTAGCGGGGGAGTAGGCGAAAAACTGTTTTTT
. | TRBJ1-2 | . | TRBV5-4 | CASSLQGRENYGYTF | TGTGCCAGCAGCTTACAAGGACGGGAAAACTATGGCTACACCTTC
. | TRBJ2-6 | . | TRBV21-1 | CASSTIPGQAPSGANVLTF | TGTGCCAGCAGTACCATACCGGGACAGGCCCCCTCTGGGGCCAACGTCCTGACTTTC
once | TRBJ2-7 | TRBD1 | TRBV6-5 | CASSSTPGTGSYEQYF | TGTGCCAGCAGTTCAACCCCCGGGACAGGATCCTACGAGCAGTACTTC
. | TRBJ1-1 | . | TRBV5-1 | CASSVGTMGAFF | TGCGCCAGCAGCGTCGGGACGATGGGAGCTTTCTTT
. | TRBJ1-1 | . | TRBV29-1 | CSAGENTEAFF | TGCAGCGCCGGGGAAAACACTGAAGCTTTCTTT
. | TRBJ1-5 | . | TRBV27 | CASSPRTGVNSNQPQHF | TGTGCCAGCAGTCCTCGTACAGGAGTAAATAGCAATCAGCCCCAGCATTTT
. | TRBJ2-7 | TRBD1 | TRBV2 | CASSPGQGAGEQYF | TGTGCCAGCAGTCCGGGACAGGGGGCGGGGGAGCAGTACTTC
. | TRBJ2-5 | . | TRBV7-6 | CASGLSETQYF | TGTGCCAGCGGACTGTCAGAGACCCAGTACTTC
. | TRBJ2-3 | . | TRBV9 | CASSLNPRADTQYF | TGTGCCAGCAGCCTCAACCCGCGAGCAGATACGCAGTATTTT
. | TRBJ1-1 | . | TRBV18 | CASRRTDNTEAFF | TGTGCCAGCCGACGGACGGATAACACTGAAGCTTTCTTT
. | TRBJ1-1 | . | TRBV5-1 | CASSPEGGGGTEAFF | TGCGCCAGCAGCCCGGAAGGAGGGGGTGGAACTGAAGCTTTCTTT
. | TRBJ1-2 | TRBD1 | TRBV28 | CASREWAGGDYGYTF | TGTGCCAGCAGGGAGTGGGCAGGGGGGGACTATGGCTACACCTTC
. | TRBJ2-6 | . | TRBV6-5 | CASRGAGANVLTF | TGTGCCAGCAGGGGGGCTGGGGCCAACGTCCTGACTTTC
. | TRBJ1-1 | . | TRBV7-9 | CASSPSGGTEAFF | TGTGCCAGCAGCCCCTCGGGGGGCACTGAAGCTTTCTTT
. | TRBJ2-2 | . | TRBV5-1 | CASRPGTRSLNTGELFF | TGCGCCAGCAGACCCGGGACAAGGAGCCTAAACACCGGGGAGCTGTTTTTT
once | TRBJ2-7 | TRBD1 | TRBV19 | CASSIAGTGVYEQYF | TGTGCCAGTAGTATAGCGGGGACAGGGGTATACGAGCAGTACTTC
. | TRBJ1-5 | . | TRBV28 | CASSRGTNQPQHF | TGTGCCAGCAGTCGGGGGACCAATCAGCCCCAGCATTTT
. | TRBJ2-3 | . | TRBV5-1 | CASSLEGSNTQYF | TGCGCCAGCAGCTTGGAAGGTTCTAATACGCAGTATTTT
. | TRBJ1-3 | . | TRBV5-6 | CASSSTLSFGNTIYF | TGTGCCAGCAGCTCCACTCTGAGTTTCGGAAACACCATATATTTT
. | TRBJ1-5 | TRBD1 | TRBV7-2 | CASSFDREQQPQHF | TGTGCCAGCAGCTTCGACAGGGAGCAACAGCCCCAGCATTTT
. | TRBJ2-7 | . | TRBV28 | CASSFRGRGVVYEQYF | TGTGCCAGCAGTTTTAGAGGCAGGGGAGTAGTCTACGAGCAGTACTTC
. | TRBJ1-1 | . | TRBV30 | CAWRTGTNTEAFF | TGTGCCTGGAGGACGGGGACGAACACTGAAGCTTTCTTT
. | TRBJ1-1 | . | TRBV19 | CASSITAMNTEAFF | TGTGCCAGTAGTATCACAGCCATGAACACTGAAGCTTTCTTT
. | TRBJ2-7 | TRBD1 | TRBV6-6 | CASRTGTGAPLEQYF | TGTGCCAGCAGGACTGGGACAGGGGCCCCCTTAGAGCAGTACTTC
once | TRBJ1-5 | . | TRBV6-1 | CASSEAQGQPQHF | TGTGCCAGCAGTGAAGCGCAGGGTCAGCCCCAGCATTTT
. | TRBJ2-2 | . | TRBV7-3 | CASSFADSPTGELFF | TGTGCCAGCAGCTTCGCGGACTCACCAACCGGGGAGCTGTTTTTT
. | TRBJ2-5 | . | TRBV18 | CASSPGLQEQETQYF | TGTGCCAGCTCACCTGGGTTACAGGAGCAAGAGACCCAGTACTTC
. | TRBJ1-1 | . | TRBV9 | CASNKEGGNTEAFF | TGTGCCAGCAATAAGGAGGGCGGGAACACTGAAGCTTTCTTT
. | TRBJ2-7 | . | TRBV6-1 | CASTLPQVPEQYF | TGTGCCAGCACCCTACCTCAGGTCCCCGAGCAGTACTTC
. | TRBJ1-2 | . | TRBV11-2 | CASSSTLANYGYTF | TGTGCCAGCAGTTCCACACTAGCTAACTATGGCTACACCTTC
once | TRBJ1-5 | TRBD1 | TRBV5-6 | CASGRGGAGNQPQHF | TGTGCCAGCGGGAGAGGGGGCGCCGGCAATCAGCCCCAGCATTTT
. | TRBJ2-3 | TRBD2 | TRBV30 | CAWSGGLAGGNTDTQYF | TGTGCCTGGAGTGGAGGGCTAGCGGGAGGGAACACAGATACGCAGTATTTT
few | TRBJ2-7 | TRBD1 | TRBV6-1 | CASSRDRGDEQYF | TGTGCCAGCAGCCGGGACAGGGGGGACGAGCAGTACTTC
. | TRBJ2-5 | TRBD1 | TRBV5-1 | CASSFGRGFQETQYF | TGCGCCAGCAGCTTTGGCAGGGGGTTCCAAGAGACCCAGTACTTC
. | TRBJ2-3 | . | TRBV6-1 | CASSEINGGLTDTQYF | TGTGCCAGCAGTGAAATAAACGGGGGTCTCACAGATACGCAGTATTTT
. | TRBJ2-1 | . | TRBV30 | CAWRVAPWANEQFF | TGTGCCTGGAGGGTGGCACCCTGGGCCAATGAGCAGTTCTTC
. | TRBJ1-2 | . | TRBV5-4 | CASSSRTFGDSYGYTF | TGTGCCAGCAGCTCCCGGACCTTTGGGGATAGCTATGGCTACACCTTC
. | TRBJ2-5 | . | TRBV6-5 | CASTKNSPTETQYF | TGTGCCAGCACCAAAAATAGCCCTACGGAGACCCAGTACTTC